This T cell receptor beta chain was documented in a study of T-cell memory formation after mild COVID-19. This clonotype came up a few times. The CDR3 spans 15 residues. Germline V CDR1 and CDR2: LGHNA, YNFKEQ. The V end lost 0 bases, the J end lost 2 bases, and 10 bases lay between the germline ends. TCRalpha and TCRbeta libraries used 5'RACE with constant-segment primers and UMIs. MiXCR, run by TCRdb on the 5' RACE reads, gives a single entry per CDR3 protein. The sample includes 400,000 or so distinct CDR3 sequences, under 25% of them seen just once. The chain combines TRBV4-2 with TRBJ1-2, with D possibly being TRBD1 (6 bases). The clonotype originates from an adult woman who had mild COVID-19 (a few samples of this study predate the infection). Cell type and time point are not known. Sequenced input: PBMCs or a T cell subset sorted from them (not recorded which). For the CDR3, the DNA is TGTGCCAGCAGCCAAGATCAGGGGATCAACTATGGCTACACCTTC. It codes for CASSQDQGINYGYTF.